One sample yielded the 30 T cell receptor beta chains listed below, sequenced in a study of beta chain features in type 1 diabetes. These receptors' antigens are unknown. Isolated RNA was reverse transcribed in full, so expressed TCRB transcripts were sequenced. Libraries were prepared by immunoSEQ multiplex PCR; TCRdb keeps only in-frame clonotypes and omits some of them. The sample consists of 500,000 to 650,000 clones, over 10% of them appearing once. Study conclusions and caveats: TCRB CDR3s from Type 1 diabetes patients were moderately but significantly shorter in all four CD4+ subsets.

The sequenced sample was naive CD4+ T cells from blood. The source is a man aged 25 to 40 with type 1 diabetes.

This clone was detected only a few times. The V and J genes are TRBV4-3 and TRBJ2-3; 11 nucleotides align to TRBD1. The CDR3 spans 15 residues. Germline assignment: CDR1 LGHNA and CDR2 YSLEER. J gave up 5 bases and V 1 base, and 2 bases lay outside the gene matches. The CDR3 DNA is TGCGCCAGCAGCCAAGTGGGACAGGGGGTAGATACGCAGTATTTT. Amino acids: CASSQVGQGVDTQYF.

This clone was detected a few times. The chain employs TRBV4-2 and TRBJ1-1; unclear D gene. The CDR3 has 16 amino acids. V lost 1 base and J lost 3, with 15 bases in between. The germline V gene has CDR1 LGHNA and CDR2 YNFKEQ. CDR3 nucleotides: TGTGCCAGCAGCCAAGGTGATCCGCAGCTACACACTGAAGCTTTCTTT. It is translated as CASSQGDPQLHTEAFF.

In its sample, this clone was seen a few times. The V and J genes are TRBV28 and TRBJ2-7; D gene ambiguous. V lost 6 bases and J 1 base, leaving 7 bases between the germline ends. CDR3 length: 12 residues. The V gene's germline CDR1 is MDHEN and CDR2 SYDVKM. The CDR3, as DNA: TGTGCCAGCAGACATGATTCCTACGAGCAGTACTTC. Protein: CASRHDSYEQYF.

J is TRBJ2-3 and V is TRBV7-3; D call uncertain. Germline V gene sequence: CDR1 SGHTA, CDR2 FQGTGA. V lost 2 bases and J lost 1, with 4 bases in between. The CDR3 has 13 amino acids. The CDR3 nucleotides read TGTGCCAGCAGCTTACAAGGCACAGATACGCAGTATTTT. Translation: CASSLQGTDTQYF.

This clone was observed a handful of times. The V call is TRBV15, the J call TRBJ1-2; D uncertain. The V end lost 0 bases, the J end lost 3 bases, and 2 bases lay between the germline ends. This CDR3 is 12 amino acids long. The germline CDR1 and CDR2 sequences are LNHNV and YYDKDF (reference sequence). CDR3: CATSRDYYGYTF. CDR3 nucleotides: TGTGCCACCAGCAGAGACTACTATGGCTACACCTTC.

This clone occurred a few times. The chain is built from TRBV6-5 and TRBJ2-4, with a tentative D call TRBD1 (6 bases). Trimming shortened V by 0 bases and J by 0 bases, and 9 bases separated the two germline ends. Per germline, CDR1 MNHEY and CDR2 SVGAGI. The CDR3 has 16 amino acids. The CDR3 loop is CASSYSVDRAKNIQYF. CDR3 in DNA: TGTGCCAGCAGTTACTCGGTGGACAGAGCCAAAAACATTCAGTACTTC.

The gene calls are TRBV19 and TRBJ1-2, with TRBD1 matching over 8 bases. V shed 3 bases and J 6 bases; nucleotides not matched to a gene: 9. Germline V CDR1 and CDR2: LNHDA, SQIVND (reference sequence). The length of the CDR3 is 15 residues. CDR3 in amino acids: CASSISNRGIHGYTF. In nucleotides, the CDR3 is TGTGCCAGTAGTATCTCGAACAGGGGGATCCATGGCTACACCTTC.

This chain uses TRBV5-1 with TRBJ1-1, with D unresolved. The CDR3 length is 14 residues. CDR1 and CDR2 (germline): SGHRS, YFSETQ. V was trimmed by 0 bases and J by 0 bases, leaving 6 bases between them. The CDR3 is CASSLATLNTEAFF. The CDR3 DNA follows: TGCGCCAGCAGCTTGGCGACGTTGAACACTGAAGCTTTCTTT. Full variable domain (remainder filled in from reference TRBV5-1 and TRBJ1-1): KAGVTQTPRYLIKTRGQQVTLSCSPISGHRSVSWYQQTPGQGLQFLFEYFSETQRNKGNFPGRFSGRQFSNSRSEMNVSTLELGDSALYLCASSLATLNTEAFFGQGTRLTVV.

CDR3 amino acids: CASSLIGQGGNEQFF. The CDR3 DNA follows: TGTGCCAGCAGCTTAATCGGACAGGGAGGCAATGAGCAGTTCTTC. The genes are TRBV7-8 and TRBJ2-1; 8 positions agree with TRBD1. Germline assignment: CDR1 SGHVS and CDR2 FQNEAQ. CDR3 size: 15 residues. The V segment lost 2 bases and the J segment 6 bases; nucleotides outside the gene matches: 6.

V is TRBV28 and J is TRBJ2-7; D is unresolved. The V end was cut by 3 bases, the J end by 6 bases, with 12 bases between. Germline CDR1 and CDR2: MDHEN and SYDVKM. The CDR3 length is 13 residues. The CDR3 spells CASSFGIGSEQYF. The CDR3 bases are TGTGCCAGCAGTTTCGGCATCGGTAGCGAGCAGTACTTC.

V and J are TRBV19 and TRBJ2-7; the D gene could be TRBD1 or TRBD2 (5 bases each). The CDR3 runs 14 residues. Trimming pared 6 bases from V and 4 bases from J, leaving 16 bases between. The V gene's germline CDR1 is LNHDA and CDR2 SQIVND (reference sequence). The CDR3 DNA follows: TGTGCCAGTAGGCATCCCGGGACCAGATACGAGCAGTACTTC. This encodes CASRHPGTRYEQYF.

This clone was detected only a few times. The CDR3 loop reads CASSWDSSPLHF. The DNA of the CDR3 is TGTGCCAGCAGCTGGGACAGCTCACCCCTCCACTTT. The chain joins TRBV5-6 to TRBJ1-6; 7 bases fit TRBD1. V trimming: 3 bases; J trimming: 10 bases; junction bases outside the gene matches: 1. The length of the CDR3 is 12 residues. Germline loops: CDR1 SGHDT, CDR2 YYEEEE.

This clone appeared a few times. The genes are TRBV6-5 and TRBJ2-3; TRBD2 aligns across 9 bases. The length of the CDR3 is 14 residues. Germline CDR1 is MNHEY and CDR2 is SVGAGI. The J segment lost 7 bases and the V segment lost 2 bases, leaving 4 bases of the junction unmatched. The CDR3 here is CASSYSGGLYTQYF. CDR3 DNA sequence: TGTGCCAGCAGTTACAGCGGGGGGCTATATACGCAGTATTTT.

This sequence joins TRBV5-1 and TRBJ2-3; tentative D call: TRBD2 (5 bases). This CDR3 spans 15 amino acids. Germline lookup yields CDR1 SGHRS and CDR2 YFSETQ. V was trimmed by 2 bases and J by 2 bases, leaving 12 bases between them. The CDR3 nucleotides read TGCGCCAGCAGCTTTAACGGGATCCCCACAGATACGCAGTATTTT. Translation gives CASSFNGIPTDTQYF.

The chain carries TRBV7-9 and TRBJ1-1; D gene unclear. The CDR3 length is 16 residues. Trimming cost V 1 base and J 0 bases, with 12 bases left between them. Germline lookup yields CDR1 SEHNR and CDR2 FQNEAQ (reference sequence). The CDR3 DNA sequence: TGTGCCAGCAGCTTAGGGGGTCTTATCATGAACACTGAAGCTTTCTTT. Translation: CASSLGGLIMNTEAFF.

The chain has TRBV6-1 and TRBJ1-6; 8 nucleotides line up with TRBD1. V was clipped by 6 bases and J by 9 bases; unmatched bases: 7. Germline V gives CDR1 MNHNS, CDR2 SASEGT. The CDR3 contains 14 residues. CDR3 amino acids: CASSPTGDGSPLHF. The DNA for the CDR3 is TGTGCCAGCAGCCCGACAGGGGATGGTTCACCCCTCCACTTT.

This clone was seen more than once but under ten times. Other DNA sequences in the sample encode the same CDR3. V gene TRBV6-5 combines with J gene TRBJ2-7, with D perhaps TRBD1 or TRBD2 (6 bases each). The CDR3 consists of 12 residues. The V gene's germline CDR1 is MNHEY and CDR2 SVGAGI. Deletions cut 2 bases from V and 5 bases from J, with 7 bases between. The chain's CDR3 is CASSYRGDEQYF. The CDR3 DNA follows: TGTGCCAGCAGTTACAGGGGGGACGAGCAGTACTTC.

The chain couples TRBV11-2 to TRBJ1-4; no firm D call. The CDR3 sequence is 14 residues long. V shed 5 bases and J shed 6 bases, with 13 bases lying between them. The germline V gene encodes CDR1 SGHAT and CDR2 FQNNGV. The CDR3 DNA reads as TGTGCCAGCAGCCAGGACGGAACACATGAAAAACTGTTTTTT. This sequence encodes CASSQDGTHEKLFF.

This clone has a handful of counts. CDR3 in amino acids: CAWSKRVTYEQYF. CDR3 DNA sequence: TGTGCCTGGAGCAAGCGGGTGACCTACGAGCAGTACTTC. J is TRBJ2-7 and V is TRBV30; D perhaps matches TRBD2 (6 bases). Germline V gene sequence: CDR1 GTSNPN, CDR2 SVGIG (reference sequence). Trimming removed 3 bases from V and 2 bases from J, with 11 bases in between. There are 13 residues in the CDR3.

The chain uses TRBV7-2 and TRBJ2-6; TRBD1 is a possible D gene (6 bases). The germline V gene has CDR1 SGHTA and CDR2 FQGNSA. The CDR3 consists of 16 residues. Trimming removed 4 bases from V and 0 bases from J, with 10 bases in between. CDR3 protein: CASSSGRGSGANVLTF. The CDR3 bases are TGTGCCAGCAGCTCGGGCAGGGGCTCTGGGGCCAACGTCCTGACTTTC.

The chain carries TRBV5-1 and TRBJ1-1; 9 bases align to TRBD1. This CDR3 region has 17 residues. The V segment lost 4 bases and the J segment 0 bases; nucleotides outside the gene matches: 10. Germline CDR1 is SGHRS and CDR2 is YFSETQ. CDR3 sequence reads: CASSQGQGTHMNTEAFF. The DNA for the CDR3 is TGCGCCAGCAGCCAAGGACAGGGGACCCACATGAACACTGAAGCTTTCTTT.

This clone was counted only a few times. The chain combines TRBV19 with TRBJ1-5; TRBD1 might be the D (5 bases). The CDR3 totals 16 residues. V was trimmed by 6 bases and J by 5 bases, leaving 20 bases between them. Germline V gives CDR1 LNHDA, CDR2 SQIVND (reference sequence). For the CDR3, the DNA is TGTGCCAGTAGATCCGATTTTCGGGGGGAGCATCAGCCCCAGCATTTT. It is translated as CASRSDFRGEHQPQHF.

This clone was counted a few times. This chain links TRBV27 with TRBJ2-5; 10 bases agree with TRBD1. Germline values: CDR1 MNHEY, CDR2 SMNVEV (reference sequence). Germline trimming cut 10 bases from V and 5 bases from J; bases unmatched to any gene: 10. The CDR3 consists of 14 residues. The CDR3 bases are TGTGCCAACCAGAGACAGGGGGCATGGGAGACCCAGTACTTC. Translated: CANQRQGAWETQYF.

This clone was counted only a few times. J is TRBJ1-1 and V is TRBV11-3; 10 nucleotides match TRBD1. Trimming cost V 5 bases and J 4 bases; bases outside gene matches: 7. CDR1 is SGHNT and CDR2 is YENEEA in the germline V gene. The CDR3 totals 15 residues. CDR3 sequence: CASSPRDRGSTEAFF. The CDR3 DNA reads TGTGCCAGCAGCCCGCGGGACAGGGGAAGCACTGAAGCTTTCTTT.

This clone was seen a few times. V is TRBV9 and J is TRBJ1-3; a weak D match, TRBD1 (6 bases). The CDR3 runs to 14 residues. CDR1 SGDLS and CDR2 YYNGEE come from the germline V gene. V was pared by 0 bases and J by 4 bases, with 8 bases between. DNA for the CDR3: TGTGCCAGCAGCGTAGAGAGGGGGGGAAACACCATATATTTT. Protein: CASSVERGGNTIYF. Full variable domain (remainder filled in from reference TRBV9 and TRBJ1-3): DSGVTQTPKHLITATGQRVTLRCSPRSGDLSVYWYQQSLDQGLQFLIQYYNGEERAKGNILERFSAQQFPDLHSELNLSSLELGDSALYFCASSVERGGNTIYFGEGSWLTVV.

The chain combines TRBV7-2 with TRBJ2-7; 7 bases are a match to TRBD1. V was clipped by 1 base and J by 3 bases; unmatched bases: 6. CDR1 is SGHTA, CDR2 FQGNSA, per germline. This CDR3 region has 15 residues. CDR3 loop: CASSLDVTGIYEQYF. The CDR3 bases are TGTGCCAGCAGCTTAGACGTGACAGGGATCTACGAGCAGTACTTC.

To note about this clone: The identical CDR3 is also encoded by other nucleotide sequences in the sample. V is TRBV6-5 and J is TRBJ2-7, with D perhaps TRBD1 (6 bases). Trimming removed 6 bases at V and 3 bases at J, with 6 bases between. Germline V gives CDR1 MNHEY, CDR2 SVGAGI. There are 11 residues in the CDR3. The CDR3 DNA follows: TGTGCCAGCAGGACAGGCTACGAGCAGTACTTC. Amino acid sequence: CASRTGYEQYF.

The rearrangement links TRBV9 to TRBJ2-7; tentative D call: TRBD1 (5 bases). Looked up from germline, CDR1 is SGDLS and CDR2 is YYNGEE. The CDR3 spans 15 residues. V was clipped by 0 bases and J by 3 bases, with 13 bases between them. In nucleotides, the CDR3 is TGTGCCAGCAGCGTAGATCAGGGCAGGGACTACGAGCAGTACTTC. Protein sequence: CASSVDQGRDYEQYF.

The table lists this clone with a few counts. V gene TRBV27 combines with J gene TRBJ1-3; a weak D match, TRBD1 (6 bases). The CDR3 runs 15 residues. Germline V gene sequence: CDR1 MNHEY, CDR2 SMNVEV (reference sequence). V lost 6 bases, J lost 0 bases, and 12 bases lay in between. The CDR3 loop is CASRPDSDSGNTIYF. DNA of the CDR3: TGTGCCAGCAGACCGGACAGCGACTCTGGAAACACCATATATTTT.

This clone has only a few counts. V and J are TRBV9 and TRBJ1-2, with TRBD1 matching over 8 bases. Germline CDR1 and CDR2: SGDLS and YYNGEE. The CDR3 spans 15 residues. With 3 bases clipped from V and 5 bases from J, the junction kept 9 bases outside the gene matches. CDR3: CASSEGTGDLYGYTF. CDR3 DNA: TGTGCCAGCAGCGAGGGGACAGGCGATTTATATGGCTACACCTTC.